The present T cell receptor beta chain was sequenced within a study of technical replicates of blood from several donors. TCRdb's copy holds only in-frame clones and misses some; the assay was immunoSEQ multiplex PCR. This sample carries more than 45,000 clones, less than 95% of them seen once, and the ten largest clones take approximately 2.9%. The material sequenced was PBMCs. The receptor was isolated from a human donor in good health. Some clones in this sample may be carry-over from other donors' samples.

The DNA of the CDR3 is TGCGCCAGCAGCTTGGTTCGACTAGCGGCCCAAGAGACCCAGTACTTC. This gives the protein CASSLVRLAAQETQYF. This chain connects TRBV5-1 to TRBJ2-5; 9 nucleotides align to TRBD2. The CDR3 covers 16 residues. Per the germline V gene, CDR1 is SGHRS and CDR2 is YFSETQ. The V gene end was trimmed by 0 bases and the J gene end by 1 base; junction bases not matched to a gene: 4.